The clone carrying this T cell receptor (beta chain) was recorded many times. Antigen unknown. At one boundary the junction diverges from the germline segment, which might be a read error. This record comes from a study of T-cell reconstitution after alpha-beta-depleted transplantation in children. Regarding the study as a whole: Certain patients had high TCRbeta diversity at day 60, and it came from recipient T cells and thymic progenitors that survived. Alpha-beta T cells about two months after transplant reportedly derived from several hundred expanded graft clones. T-cell numbers and diversity, one year after transplant, stemmed largely from T cells that were newly produced.

As it was prepared, the TCRbeta library received unique molecular identifiers. TCRdb redid the calling of the PCR reads with MiXCR, one entry per CDR3 protein. The data contain some 130,000 distinct CDR3 sequences, approximately 8.7% of them singletons. The sample here was PBMCs, mostly from graft donor cells, taken 180 days after TCRalphabeta/CD19-depleted stem cell transplant. The sequence was collected from a girl in the first two years of life who had a stem cell transplant for combined immunodeficiency, so the T cells may come from the graft donor.

The CDR3 DNA reads TGCGCCAGCAGGTTGGGACTAGCGGGAGGCTACGAGCAGTACTTC. This sequence encodes CASRLGLAGGYEQYF. The chain carries TRBV5-1 and TRBJ2-7; 15 bases are shared with TRBD2. CDR3 size: 15 residues. Per the germline V gene, CDR1 is SGHRS and CDR2 is YFSETQ. Using reference TRBV5-1 and TRBJ2-7 for the parts outside the CDR3, the full variable domain is KAGVTQTPRYLIKTRGQQVTLSCSPISGHRSVSWYQQTPGQGLQFLFEYFSETQRNKGNFPGRFSGRQFSNSRSEMNVSTLELGDSALYLCASRLGLAGGYEQYFGPGTRLTVT.